One and the same sample provided the 22 T cell receptor beta chains below, sequenced in a study of a mutant IDH1 vaccine in newly diagnosed glioma (dated by TCRdb to 2020 to 2022). The method behind the library was the immunoSEQ multiplex PCR assay. TCRdb took over this immuneACCESS table, retaining in-frame rearrangements with V and J assigned. Such tables are incomplete; in checked studies, under half of the missing clones stem from an unresolved V gene, and the remainder is unexplained. The sample table shows some 60,000 clones, and 86% are seen once. 1.5% to 2% of the sample is held by the ten biggest clonotypes. The label giving this sample's time point can be read as: week 35, safety follow-up. A 20-mer mutant IDH1 peptide at 300 micrograms in Montanide made up each vaccine dose, which was injected subcutaneously together with topical imiquimod. Their antigens are not known. Sequenced here: PBMCs, sampled from a glioma patient whose treatment included an IDH1 peptide vaccine. The source is a middle-aged man with glioma.

This sequence joins TRBV5-4 and TRBJ2-5; D possibly corresponds to TRBD1 (5 bases). The germline V gene encodes CDR1 SGHNT and CDR2 YYREEE (reference sequence). This CDR3 has 16 amino acids. V lost 0 bases, J lost 1 base, and 13 bases lay in between. CDR3: CASSLAGNPLQETQYF. The CDR3 region has the DNA TGTGCCAGCAGCTTGGCAGGGAACCCACTCCAAGAGACCCAGTACTTC.

This clone was seen a few times. This sequence joins TRBV9 and TRBJ2-7, with D possibly matching TRBD1 (5 bases). The CDR3 has 14 amino acids. Trimming removed 2 bases from V and 7 bases from J, with 16 bases in between. Germline V gives CDR1 SGDLS, CDR2 YYNGEE. The CDR3 loop is CASSVLSRGGEQYF. CDR3 bases: TGTGCCAGCAGCGTTCTATCTAGGGGCGGTGAGCAGTACTTC.

The CDR3 region has the DNA TGTGCCAGCCGCCCTGGGGGGGGCGGCGTCACCGGGGAGCTGTTTTTT. Residues: CASRPGGGGVTGELFF. This chain uses TRBV7-2 with TRBJ2-2, with a possible D match to TRBD2 (7 bases). Germline CDR1 reads SGHTA; CDR2 reads FQGNSA. CDR3 size: 16 residues. V lost 8 bases, J lost 4 bases, and 20 bases lay in between. The complete variable domain, with remaining parts taken from reference TRBV7-2 and TRBJ2-2, reads GAGVSQSPSNKVTEKGKDVELRCDPISGHTALYWYRQSLGQGLEFLIYFQGNSAPDKSGLPSDRFSAERTGGSVSTLTIQRTQQEDSAVYLCASRPGGGGVTGELFFGEGSRLTVL.

This rearrangement joins TRBV28 to TRBJ2-1; the D gene is possibly TRBD1 (6 bases). Germline V gene lookup returns CDR1 MDHEN and CDR2 SYDVKM. Trimming shortened V by 5 bases and J by 3 bases, and 11 bases separated the two germline ends. The CDR3 covers 14 residues. Here the CDR3 reads CASSVPGHYNEQFF. The CDR3 nucleotides read TGTGCCAGCAGTGTGCCGGGACACTACAATGAGCAGTTCTTC. Full variable domain (remainder filled in from reference TRBV28 and TRBJ2-1): DVKVTQSSRYLVKRTGEKVFLECVQDMDHENMFWYRQDPGLGLRLIYFSYDVKMKEKGDIPEGYSVSREKKERFSLILESASTNQTSMYLCASSVPGHYNEQFFGPGTRLTVL.

The chain carries TRBV10-3 and TRBJ2-5, with 12 nucleotides matching TRBD2. Germline V lookup: CDR1 ENHRY, CDR2 SYGVKD. The J segment lost 4 bases and the V segment lost 4 bases, leaving 1 base of the junction unmatched. This CDR3 has 14 residues. This CDR3 is CAISVLAGGETQYF. CDR3 coding DNA: TGTGCCATCAGTGTACTAGCGGGAGGAGAGACCCAGTACTTC.

The V gene is TRBV5-6, the J gene TRBJ2-5; D is undetermined. The CDR3 is made up of 14 amino acids. Trimming left V 0 bases short and J 5 bases short, with 11 bases between. Germline V gives CDR1 SGHDT, CDR2 YYEEEE. CDR3 in amino acids: CASSLVAGVETQYF. Here the CDR3 DNA reads TGTGCCAGCAGCTTGGTGGCAGGAGTGGAGACCCAGTACTTC.

This chain connects TRBV7-2 to TRBJ1-5; D is ambiguous. This CDR3 has 13 amino acids. Germline V CDR1 and CDR2: SGHTA, FQGNSA. The germline V and J ends were trimmed by 5 bases and 7 bases, with 12 bases remaining between them. In nucleotides, the CDR3 is TGTGCCAGCAGCGGAGGACGGAGGCAGCCCCAGCATTTT. Translation: CASSGGRRQPQHF.

The rearrangement joins TRBV10-3 to TRBJ1-2; the D gene is possibly TRBD1 (5 bases). Per germline, CDR1 ENHRY and CDR2 SYGVKD. V was pared by 4 bases and J by 8 bases, with 17 bases between. The CDR3 is made up of 14 amino acids. The CDR3 nucleotides read TGTGCCATCAGTGCGAGAGGTGGTGGGGGAGGCTACACCTTC. Its protein is CAISARGGGGGYTF.

This clone was seen a single time. This chain connects TRBV4-3 to TRBJ2-2; TRBD2 is a possible D gene (6 bases). The V gene's germline CDR1 is LGHNA and CDR2 YSLEER. The V gene lost 3 bases and the J gene lost 1 base, with 9 bases spanning the gap. The length of the CDR3 is 15 residues. CDR3 in DNA: TGCGCCAGCAGCCACGCGACTAGGAACACCGGGGAGCTGTTTTTT. Translated: CASSHATRNTGELFF.

V usage is TRBV28 and J usage is TRBJ1-1; D gene ambiguous. The CDR3 covers 12 residues. Trimming left V 7 bases short and J 0 bases short, with 6 bases between. The germline gives CDR1 MDHEN, CDR2 SYDVKM. The CDR3 DNA reads TGTGCCAGCACTGTGGTGAACACTGAAGCTTTCTTT. Its protein product is CASTVVNTEAFF.

This chain uses TRBV15 with TRBJ2-7, with a possible D match to TRBD1 (8 bases). The CDR3 is 15 residues long. Trimming pared 6 bases from V and 4 bases from J, leaving 19 bases between. CDR1 and CDR2 (germline): LNHNV, YYDKDF (reference sequence). CDR3 region: CATRPDRGGVYEQYF. The CDR3 DNA follows: TGTGCCACCAGACCCGACAGGGGAGGGGTTTACGAGCAGTACTTC.

The chain combines TRBV14 with TRBJ2-3; 7 bases are a match to TRBD2. CDR1 is SGHDN, CDR2 FVKESK, per germline. This CDR3 contains 16 residues. The V and J ends lost 2 bases and 2 bases, in that order; junction bases with no gene match: 7. In DNA, the CDR3 is TGTGCCAGCAGCCAACCGATGACTAGCCCCACAGATACGCAGTATTTT. Protein product: CASSQPMTSPTDTQYF.

The chain employs TRBV7-9 and TRBJ2-5; D remains unclear. The germline V and J ends were trimmed by 7 bases and 0 bases, with 3 bases remaining between them. Germline V gene data show CDR1 as SEHNR and CDR2 as FQNEAQ (reference sequence). The CDR3 sequence is 11 residues long. The CDR3 coding sequence is TGTGCCAGCACTAACCAAGAGACCCAGTACTTC. Its translation: CASTNQETQYF.

The chain carries TRBV2 and TRBJ2-7; 7 bases line up with TRBD1. From germline, CDR1 is SNHLY and CDR2 FYNNEI. This CDR3 spans 14 amino acids. Trimming at V came to 7 bases and at J to 7 bases, leaving 13 bases not matched to a gene. CDR3 loop: CASTHGQALGEQYF. CDR3 bases: TGTGCCAGCACCCACGGACAGGCGTTGGGGGAGCAGTACTTC. Using reference TRBV2 and TRBJ2-7 for the parts outside the CDR3, the full variable domain is EPEVTQTPSHQVTQMGQEVILRCVPISNHLYFYWYRQILGQKVEFLVSFYNNEISEKSEIFDDQFSVERPDGSNFTLKIRSTKLEDSAMYFCASTHGQALGEQYFGPGTRLTVT.

The chain carries TRBV6-1 and TRBJ2-7, with 7 positions matching TRBD2. V was pared by 2 bases and J by 12 bases, with 4 bases of the junction left unmatched. The CDR3 consists of 11 residues. CDR1 is MNHNS and CDR2 is SASEGT in the germline V gene. In nucleotides, the CDR3 is TGTGCCAGCAGTGAAATTGGGGGGGGGTACTTC. Amino acids: CASSEIGGGYF.

This sequence joins TRBV5-1 and TRBJ2-5; the match to TRBD2 covers 8 bases. This CDR3 is 16 amino acids long. Germline CDR1 reads SGHRS; CDR2 reads YFSETQ. J lost 1 base, V lost 3 bases, and 8 bases had no gene match. CDR3 loop: CASSYGTRDPQETQYF. CDR3 in DNA: TGCGCCAGCAGCTACGGGACTAGGGATCCCCAAGAGACCCAGTACTTC.

The rearrangement links TRBV5-1 to TRBJ2-1; 10 bases line up with TRBD2. Germline V lookup: CDR1 SGHRS, CDR2 YFSETQ. Losses at the gene ends were 2 bases for V and 7 bases for J; bases not matched to a gene: 15. The CDR3 extends over 18 amino acids. CDR3 sequence (DNA): TGCGCCAGCAGCTTTGGTTTTTCTAGCGGGAGTAGGTCGAATGAGCAGTTCTTC. This encodes CASSFGFSSGSRSNEQFF. Full variable domain (rest looked up from reference TRBV5-1 and TRBJ2-1): KAGVTQTPRYLIKTRGQQVTLSCSPISGHRSVSWYQQTPGQGLQFLFEYFSETQRNKGNFPGRFSGRQFSNSRSEMNVSTLELGDSALYLCASSFGFSSGSRSNEQFFGPGTRLTVL.

The table lists this clone with a few counts. This sequence joins TRBV5-1 and TRBJ1-2; D is ambiguous. This CDR3 has 11 amino acids. Trimming shortened V by 0 bases and J by 7 bases, and 4 bases separated the two germline ends. Germline V gene data show CDR1 as SGHRS and CDR2 as YFSETQ. CDR3 nucleotide sequence: TGCGCCAGCAGCTTGGCGGGTGGCTACACCTTC. Translated: CASSLAGGYTF.

The rearrangement joins TRBV4-1 to TRBJ1-4; the D is unclear. This CDR3 spans 16 amino acids. CDR1 is MGHRA and CDR2 is YSYEKL in the germline V gene. The V gene lost 1 base and the J gene lost 5 bases, with 14 bases spanning the gap. This CDR3 reads CASSQGADIRNEKLFF. The DNA of the CDR3 is TGCGCCAGCAGCCAAGGGGCGGATATAAGGAATGAAAAACTGTTTTTT.

V gene TRBV10-3 combines with J gene TRBJ2-3; D is undetermined. Germline V CDR1 and CDR2: ENHRY, SYGVKD. Trimming removed 3 bases from V and 9 bases from J, with 10 bases in between. The CDR3 has 12 amino acids. CDR3: CAISDSGVTQYF. CDR3 coding DNA: TGTGCCATCAGTGACTCGGGCGTGACGCAGTATTTT.

This sequence joins TRBV23-1 and TRBJ2-7; unclear D gene. TRBV23-1 counts as an open reading frame of uncertain function. This CDR3 comprises 17 residues. Trimming stripped 4 bases from V and 3 bases from J, with 22 bases between. The CDR3 nucleotides read TGCGCCAGCAGTCTTTCCGTGACCCTTTCACCCCTCTACGAGCAGTACTTC. Translating it yields CASSLSVTLSPLYEQYF.

The genes are TRBV5-1 and TRBJ1-5, with D hard to call. The V end was cut by 2 bases, the J end by 6 bases, with 9 bases between. CDR1 and CDR2 (germline): SGHRS, YFSETQ. The CDR3 spans 13 residues. This CDR3 is CASSFEGSQPQHF. As DNA, the CDR3 is TGCGCCAGCAGCTTCGAAGGGAGTCAGCCCCAGCATTTT.